This T cell receptor (beta chain) was recorded in a study of blood T cell repertoires in COVID-19 (dated by TCRdb to the early 2020s). For the wider study: Samples covering the acute and convalescent phases of COVID-19 were provided by collaborators in the United States, Italy and Spain. The repertoires were released in a freely available public database intended as a resource for research on the immune response to SARS-CoV-2. Deeply sampled blood TCRbeta repertoires from subjects exposed to, actively infected with, or recovered from COVID-19 were included in the dataset. The sample metadata nearly always contained a de-identified subject ID, COVID-19 status, age in years and sex. Where available, HLA class I and class II types were taken from metadata supplied by the sample provider and were not determined by assay-based typing. The prospective study material was composed of cDNA or gDNA derived from T cells, B-cell-depleted T cells, or PBMCs. The samples were drawn from the first 160 participants of the ongoing ImmuneRACE study and from 1,254 subjects provided by 6 global collaborators. Overall results and qualifications from the work: How much clinical and demographic metadata was included differed by source and by participant, and the metadata was provided uncurated.

Regarding this clone: Its antigen remains unidentified. Base qualities are not at hand, and no much larger clone is one base apart.

Inclusive of the bounding cysteine and phenylalanine, the CDR3 is 17 residues long. Only CDR3 DNA remains: 51 bases, in frame from the first base. According to the germline V gene (reference sequence), CDR1 reads SSHAT and CDR2 reads FNYEAQ. The junction shows trimming of 5 bases on V and 1 base on J, and the gene matches do not reach 9 bases of it. TCRbeta CDR3 regions were amplified from genomic DNA using the immunoSEQ Assay, a bias-controlled multiplex PCR. As for the authors' bioinformatics: The number of nucleated cells in each sample was estimated from the amplification of reference gene primers within the assay. To quantify the absolute abundance of each unique TCRbeta CDR3 rearrangement, sequence reads were collapsed and filtered. For each sample, productive Simpson clonality was calculated by taking the square root of Simpson's diversity index across productive rearrangements. Drawn from immuneACCESS, this table holds only the in-frame rearrangements with V and J called that TCRdb kept. Clones are partly lost; checked studies trace under half to an unresolved V gene and leave the rest unexplained. From that table come the V and J calls and clone size; the DNA was used to work out D and trimming. This sample has 130,000 to 150,000 clones in its table, and around 80% of those were observed once. The leading ten clones occupy roughly 3.6% of the sample.

Another Seattle source contributed samples from volunteer blood donors who had recovered from COVID-19. Whole blood was collected in K2EDTA tubes by collaborating institutions according to the institutions' own protocols. For TCRbeta analysis, collaborator samples were shipped as frozen whole blood, as isolated PBMCs, or as DNA extracted from either sample type. The chain is encoded by TRBV7-7 joined to TRBJ2-1, with 9 middle bases fitting TRBD2. Sequenced input: peripheral blood. The clonotype comes from a man aged 65 to 85 who had recovered from COVID-19. The DNA sequence is as follows: TGTGCCAGCAGCCCGGGGACTAGCAGACGGTCCTACAATGAGCAGTTCTTC. This codes for CASSPGTSRRSYNEQFF. Extended through the reference TRBV7-7 and TRBJ2-1 proteins, this CDR3 yields the full variable domain: GAGVSQSPRYKVTKRGQDVTLRCDPISSHATLYWYQQALGQGPEFLTYFNYEAQPDKSGLPSDRFSAERPEGSISTLTIQRTEQRDSAMYRCASSPGTSRRSYNEQFFGPGTRLTVL.